These 21 T cell receptor beta chains share one sample of origin, sequenced in a study of blood T cell repertoires in COVID-19. The protocol was immunoSEQ multiplex PCR, while the TCRdb copy is restricted to in-frame clones and leaves out a portion. The sample lists around 130,000 clones, approximately 80% seen once, with 1.9% in the top ten. The sample taken for sequencing was peripheral blood. The source is a man aged 65 to 79 with acute or convalescent COVID-19.

The rearrangement uses TRBV6-2 or TRBV6-3 and TRBJ1-5; TRBD1 matches at 11 bases. The CDR3 loop spans 15 amino acids. V shed 0 bases, J shed 6 bases, and the junction held 1 base outside the gene matches. Germline lookup yields CDR1 MNHEY and CDR2 SVGEGT. The CDR3 DNA sequence: TGTGCCAGCAGTTACTCGGGACAGGGGGGTCAGCCCCAGCATTTT. Encoded protein: CASSYSGQGGQPQHF.

The chain links TRBV2 to TRBJ2-7; weak D call: TRBD1 (6 bases). Trimming took off 8 bases at V and 1 base at J, with 9 bases between the two ends. Germline CDR1 reads SNHLY; CDR2 reads FYNNEI. CDR3 size: 12 residues. DNA of the CDR3: TGTGCCAGCCACAGGGTATCCTACGAGCAGTACTTC. Translating it yields CASHRVSYEQYF.

The chain couples TRBV3-1 (or the pseudogene TRBV3-2) to TRBJ1-1; D is unclear. Germline lookup yields CDR1 LGHDT and CDR2 YNNKEL (reference sequence). The CDR3 is 14 residues long. Trimming shortened V by 0 bases and J by 3 bases, and 8 bases separated the two germline ends. The CDR3 DNA reads TGTGCCAGCAGCCAAGAAAGCCGGGACACTGAAGCTTTCTTT. It specifies CASSQESRDTEAFF.

The chain combines TRBV27 with TRBJ1-2; 9 bases are shared with TRBD1. Germline V lookup: CDR1 MNHEY, CDR2 SMNVEV (reference sequence). CDR3 length: 15 residues. J gave up 6 bases and V 6 bases, and 11 bases lay outside the gene matches. The CDR3 is CASSPADRGGHGYTF. The CDR3 DNA is TGTGCCAGCAGCCCTGCGGACAGGGGAGGTCATGGCTACACCTTC.

This chain links TRBV3-1 (or the pseudogene TRBV3-2) with TRBJ2-5; 10 bases align to TRBD2. Germline lookup yields CDR1 LGHDT and CDR2 YNNKEL (reference sequence). The length of the CDR3 is 15 residues. J lost 5 bases, V lost 4 bases, and 7 bases had no gene match. CDR3 bases: TGTGCCAGCAGCCGAGCGGGGGGGCCGAGGGAGACCCAGTACTTC. It yields the protein CASSRAGGPRETQYF.

This clone has just one count. The genes are TRBV7-8 and TRBJ1-2, with TRBD1 matching 8 bases. CDR1 and CDR2 from the germline V gene are SGHVS and FQNEAQ. J gave up 3 bases and V 3 bases, and 3 bases lay outside the gene matches. The CDR3 extends over 14 amino acids. CDR3 sequence reads: CASSFQGADYGYTF. In nucleotides, the CDR3 is TGTGCCAGCAGCTTTCAGGGGGCGGACTATGGCTACACCTTC.

The CDR3 sequence is CASSQGTVLNSPLHF. CDR3 DNA: TGTGCCAGCAGCCAAGGTACAGTGCTTAATTCACCCCTCCACTTT. This chain joins TRBV3-1 (or the pseudogene TRBV3-2) and TRBJ1-6; D remains unclear. Between the trimmed V and J ends, which lost 1 base and 6 bases, there was a span of 10 bases. Germline-derived CDR1 and CDR2 are LGHDT and YNNKEL (reference sequence). This CDR3 spans 15 amino acids.

The chain combines TRBV19 with TRBJ1-5; no firm D call. The CDR3 is 14 amino acids. V was pared by 5 bases and J by 2 bases, with 10 bases between. The germline gives CDR1 LNHDA, CDR2 SQIVND (reference sequence). CDR3 nucleotides: TGTGCCAGTAGTTATAGAGGAGGCAATCAGCCCCAGCATTTT. Amino acids: CASSYRGGNQPQHF.

As DNA, the CDR3 is TGTGCCAGCAGTTCCCCGGGTAGGGGCTCACCCCTCCACTTT. Amino acid sequence: CASSSPGRGSPLHF. The gene calls are TRBV28 and TRBJ1-6; D is possibly TRBD1 (5 bases). Between the trimmed V and J ends, which lost 4 bases and 10 bases, there was a span of 14 bases. The CDR3 totals 14 residues. Germline CDR1 MDHEN, CDR2 SYDVKM.

The chain combines TRBV4-1 with TRBJ1-4, with D unresolved. V was pared by 0 bases and J by 4 bases, with 12 bases between. Germline lookup yields CDR1 MGHRA and CDR2 YSYEKL. The CDR3 is 16 amino acids. The CDR3 DNA reads as TGCGCCAGCAGCCAAGATGCGGGCGGAAGTAATGAAAAACTGTTTTTT. It is translated as CASSQDAGGSNEKLFF.

The chain combines TRBV6-6 with TRBJ1-2; TRBD1 is a possible D gene (5 bases). Looked up from germline, CDR1 is MNHNY and CDR2 is SVGAGI (reference sequence). This CDR3 is 13 amino acids long. Trimming removed 6 bases from V and 4 bases from J, with 12 bases in between. The CDR3, as DNA: TGTGCCAGCAGCTCCACAGGATCCTATGGCTACACCTTC. As protein: CASSSTGSYGYTF.

The V and J genes are TRBV7-6 and TRBJ1-5; the D gene is possibly TRBD1 (6 bases). V lost 1 base, J lost 2 bases, and 12 bases lay in between. Germline assignment: CDR1 SGHVS and CDR2 FNYEAQ. The CDR3 sequence is 16 residues long. The chain's CDR3 is CASSLEGGFGNQPQHF. In nucleotides, the CDR3 is TGTGCCAGCAGCTTAGAGGGGGGGTTCGGCAATCAGCCCCAGCATTTT.

The V call is TRBV5-5, the J call TRBJ1-2, with 9 nucleotides matching TRBD1. The V segment lost 4 bases and the J segment 4 bases; nucleotides outside the gene matches: 5. Germline CDR1 and CDR2: SGHKS and YYEKEE (reference sequence). The CDR3 is 14 residues long. As DNA, the CDR3 is TGTGCCAGCAGCCTAGGGACAGGGACCTATGGCTACACCTTC. As protein: CASSLGTGTYGYTF.

The V and J genes are TRBV27 and TRBJ2-7, with D uncertain. V was trimmed by 4 bases and J by 3 bases, leaving 10 bases between them. The CDR3 spans 13 residues. Germline-derived CDR1 and CDR2 are MNHEY and SMNVEV (reference sequence). The CDR3 spells CASSSAYGYEQYF. CDR3 in DNA: TGTGCCAGCAGTTCCGCCTACGGCTACGAGCAGTACTTC.

The rearrangement uses TRBV2 and TRBJ1-5; D gene uncertain. From germline, CDR1 is SNHLY and CDR2 FYNNEI. The ends were cut back, 1 base at V and 8 bases at J, with 12 bases in the middle. The CDR3 loop spans 14 amino acids. DNA for the CDR3: TGTGCCAGCAGTGAAGGGACCCGGCGGGAGCCCCAGCATTTT. Its translation is CASSEGTRREPQHF.

The chain is built from TRBV18 and TRBJ1-2; D gene unclear. Germline loops: CDR1 KGHSH, CDR2 LQKENI. V was cut by 2 bases and J by 4 bases, with 8 bases left in between. The CDR3 extends over 13 amino acids. CDR3 DNA: TGTGCCAGCTCACCAGAACATGGCTATGGCTACACCTTC. Translating it yields CASSPEHGYGYTF.

This clone occurred a few times. The chain has TRBV3-1 (or the pseudogene TRBV3-2) and TRBJ1-6; D uncertain. The length of the CDR3 is 15 residues. Looked up from germline, CDR1 is LGHDT and CDR2 is YNNKEL (reference sequence). V lost 4 bases, J lost 5 bases, and 12 bases lay in between. CDR3 coding DNA: TGTGCCAGCAGCCCGTCCGGGGTGGATAATTCACCCCTCCACTTT. Amino acid sequence: CASSPSGVDNSPLHF.

CDR3 DNA: TGTGCCAGCAGCCCGGGACAGGGGAGCGGAAACACCATATATTTT. Its translation is CASSPGQGSGNTIYF. J is TRBJ1-3 and V is TRBV14, with 10 bases matching TRBD1. V was pared by 4 bases and J by 4 bases, with 4 bases of the junction left unmatched. Germline CDR1 reads SGHDN; CDR2 reads FVKESK. This CDR3 comprises 15 residues.

V usage is TRBV7-8 and J usage is TRBJ2-5; D is perhaps TRBD2 (6 bases). Trimming left V 8 bases short and J 4 bases short, with 11 bases between. Per germline, CDR1 SGHVS and CDR2 FQNEAQ. CDR3 length equals 12 residues. The CDR3 here is CASGGWGETQYF. In DNA, the CDR3 is TGTGCCAGCGGGGGGTGGGGAGAGACCCAGTACTTC.

V gene TRBV2 combines with J gene TRBJ2-7; 12 bases match TRBD2. Germline CDR1 is SNHLY and CDR2 is FYNNEI. The J segment lost 5 bases and the V segment lost 7 bases, leaving 9 bases of the junction unmatched. The CDR3 is 15 residues long. The DNA for the CDR3 is TGTGCCAGCACCCTAATGGGACTAGCGGGCGACGAGCAGTACTTC. As protein: CASTLMGLAGDEQYF.

The CDR3 DNA sequence: TGTGCCAGCAGTTACGCTACTAGGAATTCACCCCTCCACTTT. It is translated as CASSYATRNSPLHF. The chain is built from TRBV6-5 and TRBJ1-6; D remains unclear. The V and J ends lost 2 bases and 7 bases respectively, with 9 bases between them. The germline gives CDR1 MNHEY, CDR2 SVGAGI. The CDR3 is made up of 14 amino acids.